The 25 T cell receptor beta chains given below trace back to one sample, sequenced in a study of T-cell reconstitution after alpha-beta-depleted transplantation in children. Preparing the TCRbeta library involved the use of unique molecular identifiers. TCRdb used MiXCR to reprocess the PCR reads, holding one entry per CDR3 protein. Altogether about 580,000 distinct CDR3 sequences are present, 25% to 30% being singletons, with the ten largest covering less than 40%. Sequencing was performed on PBMCs, taken before TCRalphabeta/CD19-depleted stem cell transplant. All receptors come from a boy in the first two years of life with Wiskott-Aldrich syndrome, due to receive a stem cell transplant.

This clonotype was observed a handful of times. The chain employs TRBV9 and TRBJ2-6; D call uncertain. The CDR3 sequence is 15 residues long. Germline assignment: CDR1 SGDLS and CDR2 YYNGEE. V lost 4 bases to trimming and J lost 1 base, with 9 bases between them. In DNA, the CDR3 is TGTGCCAGCAGCCCCGACCGGTCTGGGGCCAACGTCCTGACTTTC. Its translation: CASSPDRSGANVLTF.

The chain combines TRBV5-1 with TRBJ2-1; D remains ambiguous. Looked up from germline, CDR1 is SGHRS and CDR2 is YFSETQ. The CDR3 runs 15 residues. Trimming shortened V by 4 bases and J by 5 bases, and 16 bases separated the two germline ends. CDR3 bases: TGCGCCAGCAGCCCTCGCCACACCACTGACAATGAGCAGTTCTTC. Its protein product is CASSPRHTTDNEQFF.

The chain combines TRBV12-3 or TRBV12-4 with TRBJ2-1; D is unresolved. Trimming stripped 4 bases from V and 2 bases from J, with 12 bases between. This CDR3 has 15 residues. CDR3 sequence: CASSSPQLAYNEQFF. The CDR3 DNA follows: TGTGCCAGCAGTTCCCCCCAGCTTGCCTACAATGAGCAGTTCTTC.

This clonotype has more than one count but fewer than ten. This chain connects TRBV5-1 to TRBJ2-2; D uncertain. Germline loops: CDR1 SGHRS, CDR2 YFSETQ. V lost 0 bases and J lost 0, with 9 bases in between. The CDR3 consists of 16 residues. The CDR3 here is CASSLEGRTNTGELFF. The CDR3, as DNA: TGCGCCAGCAGCTTGGAAGGCAGGACGAACACCGGGGAGCTGTTTTTT.

This chain uses TRBV29-1 with TRBJ2-3; 12 bases align to TRBD2. From germline, CDR1 is SQVTM and CDR2 ANQGSEA. The V gene end was trimmed by 8 bases and the J gene end by 5 bases; junction bases not matched to a gene: 11. The CDR3 is 15 amino acids. CDR3 bases: TGCAGCACCTGGACTAGCGGGATCGGCAGAGATACGCAGTATTTT. It yields the protein CSTWTSGIGRDTQYF.

This chain links TRBV20-1 with TRBJ2-3, with TRBD2 matching over 10 bases. Per the germline V gene, CDR1 is DFQATT and CDR2 is SNEGSKA (reference sequence). The CDR3 totals 13 residues. Trimming took 5 bases from V and 8 from J; bases not matched to a gene: 7. The CDR3 DNA reads TGCAGTGCTCAAAGCGGGAGGGCCGCTACGCAGTATTTT. Translating gives CSAQSGRAATQYF.

J is TRBJ2-7 and V is TRBV20-1; 9 bases agree with TRBD2. Looked up from germline, CDR1 is DFQATT and CDR2 is SNEGSKA (reference sequence). This CDR3 contains 13 residues. With 4 bases clipped from V and 5 bases from J, the junction kept 6 bases outside the gene matches. Here the CDR3 reads CSATRTSVHEQYF. DNA for the CDR3: TGCAGTGCTACTCGGACTAGCGTCCACGAGCAGTACTTC.

This clonotype has only a few counts. CDR3 sequence (DNA): TGTGCCAGCAGTTACCAAACACCGGACTCTGGAAACACCATATATTTT. The encoded protein is CASSYQTPDSGNTIYF. The gene calls are TRBV6-5 and TRBJ1-3; D unclear. Deletions cut 2 bases from V and 0 bases from J, with 11 bases between. This CDR3 is built from 16 residues. Germline CDR1 reads MNHEY; CDR2 reads SVGAGI.

The chain joins TRBV7-2 to TRBJ1-2, with TRBD1 matching over 7 bases. This CDR3 is 15 amino acids long. Germline V gives CDR1 SGHTA, CDR2 FQGNSA. V was pared by 3 bases and J by 5 bases, with 9 bases of the junction left unmatched. CDR3 DNA: TGTGCCAGCAGCTTCTCCTGGGGGACAGAATATGGCTACACCTTC. Amino acid sequence: CASSFSWGTEYGYTF.

The genes are TRBV4-1 and TRBJ2-1, with 7 bases aligning to TRBD1. J gave up 12 bases and V 4 bases, and 9 bases lay outside the gene matches. From germline, CDR1 is MGHRA and CDR2 YSYEKL. The CDR3 loop spans 13 amino acids. CDR3 sequence (DNA): TGCGCCAGCAGCCCCCCGACAGGGTGGGCGCAGTTCTTC. Translated: CASSPPTGWAQFF.

V gene TRBV20-1 combines with J gene TRBJ2-1; D unresolved. Per the germline V gene, CDR1 is DFQATT and CDR2 is SNEGSKA (reference sequence). V gave up 1 base and J gave up 1 base, with 17 bases separating them. The CDR3 extends over 17 amino acids. Here the CDR3 reads CSARGPFWRRSYNEQFF. CDR3 nucleotide sequence: TGCAGTGCTAGAGGCCCTTTCTGGAGACGGTCCTACAATGAGCAGTTCTTC.

This clonotype was recorded a few times. The CDR3 region has the DNA TGTGCCATCGAGGATAGGCTACAGCCCCAGCATTTT. Its translation: CAIEDRLQPQHF. The rearrangement uses TRBV10-3 and TRBJ1-5; D remains ambiguous. The V gene's germline CDR1 is ENHRY and CDR2 SYGVKD. The CDR3 totals 12 residues. Trimming removed 8 bases from V and 7 bases from J, with 12 bases in between.

This clonotype was recorded a few times. Lacking the conserved final phenylalanine or tryptophan, this CDR3 likely reflects a read error. The chain carries TRBV12-3 or TRBV12-4 and TRBJ1-5, with unresolved D. The CDR3 contains 16 residues. V gave up 2 bases and J gave up 0 bases, with 11 bases separating them. The DNA of the CDR3 is TGTGCCAGCAGTTTATTAGGTTCTTTTAGCAATCAGCCCCAGCATTCT. It is translated as CASSLLGSFSNQPQHS.

The table lists this clonotype with a few counts. The V and J genes are TRBV12-3 or TRBV12-4 and TRBJ1-1, with TRBD1 matching over 9 bases. V was pared by 5 bases and J by 3 bases, with 10 bases of the junction left unmatched. The CDR3 has 16 amino acids. The DNA for the CDR3 is TGTGCCAGCAGTCTCGGGACAGGGTATGAGGACACTGAAGCTTTCTTT. This gives the protein CASSLGTGYEDTEAFF.

This clonotype was counted only a few times. The rearrangement uses TRBV7-9 and TRBJ2-5; 9 bases agree with TRBD2. Germline trimming cut 5 bases from V and 1 base from J; bases unmatched to any gene: 11. CDR1 is SEHNR, CDR2 FQNEAQ, per germline (reference sequence). The CDR3 totals 17 residues. The CDR3 here is CASSRRRAGGPQETQYF. CDR3 nucleotide sequence: TGTGCCAGCAGCCGAAGGAGAGCGGGAGGTCCCCAAGAGACCCAGTACTTC.

This clonotype was recorded a few times. The rearrangement uses TRBV20-1 and TRBJ2-1, with 8 bases matching TRBD2. CDR1 and CDR2 from the germline V gene are DFQATT and SNEGSKA (reference sequence). The CDR3 is made up of 15 amino acids. Losses at the gene ends were 6 bases for V and 7 bases for J; bases not matched to a gene: 14. CDR3: CSAPNTGGPGNEQFF. The CDR3 nucleotides are TGCAGTGCCCCTAATACGGGAGGGCCGGGTAATGAGCAGTTCTTC.

This rearrangement joins TRBV20-1 to TRBJ1-1; D uncertain. The CDR3 loop spans 13 amino acids. V was pared by 6 bases and J by 0 bases, with 11 bases between. In germline, CDR1 is DFQATT, CDR2 SNEGSKA (reference sequence). CDR3 nucleotide sequence: TGCAGTGCCTTCAAGTTCATGAACACTGAAGCTTTCTTT. This translates into CSAFKFMNTEAFF.

The V and J genes are TRBV7-8 and TRBJ1-3; tentatively, D is TRBD1 (6 bases). The CDR3 is 17 residues long. The germline CDR1 and CDR2 sequences are SGHVS and FQNEAQ. V lost 3 bases and J lost 2, with 17 bases in between. In nucleotides, the CDR3 is TGTGCCAGCAGCTTTTTTTCGACAGGTTCAACTGGAAACACCATATATTTT. Protein: CASSFFSTGSTGNTIYF.

This clonotype came up a few times. The chain joins TRBV7-3 to TRBJ1-5; D call uncertain. CDR1 is SGHTA and CDR2 is FQGTGA in the germline V gene. Trimming took 2 bases from V and 3 from J, leaving 8 bases between them. The CDR3 totals 14 residues. The CDR3 reads CASSLHGNNQPQHF. The CDR3 region has the DNA TGTGCCAGCAGCTTACATGGGAACAATCAGCCCCAGCATTTT.

The rearrangement links TRBV5-6 to TRBJ2-7; no definite D call. V shed 3 bases and J shed 3 bases, with 16 bases lying between them. Looked up from germline, CDR1 is SGHDT and CDR2 is YYEEEE. CDR3 length: 15 residues. The CDR3 nucleotides read TGTGCCAGCAGCTCACTACAGTGGCCCCACTACGAGCAGTACTTC. It yields the protein CASSSLQWPHYEQYF.

The V gene is TRBV5-1, the J gene TRBJ2-1, with 13 positions matching TRBD2. J lost 5 bases, V lost 4 bases, and 6 bases had no gene match. Germline CDR1 is SGHRS and CDR2 is YFSETQ. The CDR3 is 16 amino acids. Written as DNA, the CDR3 is TGCGCCAGCAGCCGCACCGGGACTAGCGGGGACAATGAGCAGTTCTTC. Amino acids: CASSRTGTSGDNEQFF.

The CDR3 sequence is CASSLLDSVVYEQYF. CDR3 bases: TGTGCCAGCAGCCTTCTGGACAGCGTAGTCTACGAGCAGTACTTC. The gene calls are TRBV9 and TRBJ2-7, with D maybe TRBD1 (6 bases). The CDR3 extends over 15 amino acids. Germline-derived CDR1 and CDR2 are SGDLS and YYNGEE. Trimming stripped 4 bases from V and 3 bases from J, with 17 bases between.

This clonotype came up many times. V usage is TRBV10-3 and J usage is TRBJ2-1; D possibly corresponds to TRBD1 (5 bases). The CDR3 spans 12 residues. Germline V lookup: CDR1 ENHRY, CDR2 SYGVKD. V was pared by 3 bases and J by 5 bases, with 5 bases between. CDR3 loop: CAISDRDNEQFF. DNA of the CDR3: TGTGCCATCAGTGACAGGGACAATGAGCAGTTCTTC.

The genes are TRBV7-8 and TRBJ2-5; D is ambiguous. Germline V CDR1 and CDR2: SGHVS, FQNEAQ. The CDR3 loop spans 15 amino acids. Trimming pared 5 bases from V and 1 base from J, leaving 14 bases between. CDR3 loop: CASSPIGTVQETQYF. The CDR3 nucleotides are TGTGCCAGCAGCCCCATTGGCACGGTCCAAGAGACCCAGTACTTC. The variable domain in full, with the rest retrieved from reference TRBV7-8 and TRBJ2-5, is GAGVSQSPRYKVAKRGQDVALRCDPISGHVSLFWYQQALGQGPEFLTYFQNEAQLDKSGLPSDRFFAERPEGSVSTLKIQRTQQEDSAVYLCASSPIGTVQETQYFGPGTRLLVL.

This clonotype occurred a few times. The rearrangement joins TRBV29-1 to TRBJ2-1; D is ambiguous. The germline V gene encodes CDR1 SQVTM and CDR2 ANQGSEA. The CDR3 sequence is 14 residues long. Trimming left V 7 bases short and J 7 bases short, with 20 bases between. DNA of the CDR3: TGCAGCGGCCGCCCTGTCCTAGAGACTAATGAGCAGTTCTTC. Translated, it gives CSGRPVLETNEQFF.